These 23 T cell receptor beta chains were all obtained from the same sample, sequenced in a study of blood T cell repertoires in COVID-19. The repertoire was sequenced with immunoSEQ multiplex PCR; TCRdb's copy has only in-frame clones and lacks some. The table lists approximately 290,000 clones, 80% to 95% of them singletons. Material for sequencing was peripheral blood. The receptors stem from a woman in her twenties or thirties with COVID-19, enrolled during active disease.

This chain links TRBV19 with TRBJ1-5; 10 nucleotides line up with TRBD1. The CDR3 length is 17 residues. Germline assignment: CDR1 LNHDA and CDR2 SQIVND (reference sequence). V shed 4 bases and J 2 bases; nucleotides not matched to a gene: 8. CDR3 sequence: CASSRTGTGDGNQPQHF. The CDR3, as DNA: TGTGCCAGTAGTAGAACCGGGACAGGGGACGGCAATCAGCCCCAGCATTTT.

As concerns this clone: Other nucleotide sequences from this sample produce the same CDR3. The rearrangement joins TRBV5-1 to TRBJ2-7; tentative D call: TRBD2 (6 bases). Germline values: CDR1 SGHRS, CDR2 YFSETQ. The CDR3 contains 13 residues. Trimming removed 4 bases at V and 0 bases at J, with 8 bases between. The CDR3, as DNA: TGCGCCAGCAGCGGGGGGTCCTCCTACGAGCAGTACTTC. This translates into CASSGGSSYEQYF.

J is TRBJ2-2 and V is TRBV2; possibly TRBD1 for D (6 bases). The CDR3 loop spans 15 amino acids. From germline, CDR1 is SNHLY and CDR2 FYNNEI. Trimming took off 7 bases at V and 6 bases at J, with 18 bases between the two ends. Here the CDR3 reads CASTPNRAIPGELFF. The CDR3 DNA follows: TGTGCCAGCACCCCCAACAGGGCTATCCCCGGGGAGCTGTTTTTT.

The rearrangement joins TRBV5-1 to TRBJ2-1; 7 bases map to TRBD2. With V trimmed by 0 bases and J by 8 bases, 11 bases remained unmatched. The CDR3 covers 16 residues. The germline V gene has CDR1 SGHRS and CDR2 YFSETQ. CDR3 sequence (DNA): TGCGCCAGCAGCTTGGCCGGCGGGAGTAATTTGGATGAGCAGTTCTTC. Translating it yields CASSLAGGSNLDEQFF.

V usage is TRBV30 and J usage is TRBJ2-2; no firm D call. CDR1 is GTSNPN, CDR2 SVGIG, per germline (reference sequence). The CDR3 runs 16 residues. Between the trimmed V and J ends, which lost 0 bases and 7 bases, there was a span of 18 bases. The chain's CDR3 is CAWSVRAPLRFGELFF. CDR3 DNA sequence: TGTGCCTGGAGTGTTCGAGCGCCCCTCCGGTTCGGGGAGCTGTTTTTT.

The chain uses TRBV19 and TRBJ2-1, with 7 positions matching TRBD2. The CDR3 sequence is 15 residues long. Trimming cost V 10 bases and J 8 bases; bases outside gene matches: 17. Germline V gives CDR1 LNHDA, CDR2 SQIVND (reference sequence). The CDR3 loop reads CATQRSAGVWDEQFF. The CDR3, as DNA: TGTGCCACCCAGAGGTCTGCGGGAGTTTGGGATGAGCAGTTCTTC.

The V and J genes are TRBV2 and TRBJ1-2; 10 nucleotides align to TRBD1. The CDR3 has 14 residues. Losses at the gene ends were 6 bases for V and 4 bases for J; bases not matched to a gene: 5. In germline, CDR1 is SNHLY, CDR2 FYNNEI. CDR3 protein: CASSKTGGTYGYTF. The CDR3 nucleotides read TGTGCCAGCAGCAAGACAGGGGGCACCTATGGCTACACCTTC.

The chain links TRBV7-9 to TRBJ2-2; 8 bases align to TRBD1. Germline values: CDR1 SEHNR, CDR2 FQNEAQ (reference sequence). The CDR3 runs 16 residues. Germline trimming cut 4 bases from V and 5 bases from J; bases unmatched to any gene: 9. This CDR3 reads CASSSTHRGITGELFF. The CDR3 bases are TGTGCCAGCAGCTCAACCCACAGGGGGATAACCGGGGAGCTGTTTTTT.

The count of this clone is one. The genes are TRBV10-3 and TRBJ1-4; D not certain. CDR1 is ENHRY and CDR2 is SYGVKD in the germline V gene. The CDR3 has 13 amino acids. V lost 4 bases, J lost 7 bases, and 10 bases lay in between. The CDR3, as DNA: TGTGCCATCAGTGCAGAGAGAGGTGAAAAACTGTTTTTT. It specifies CAISAERGEKLFF.

The J gene is TRBJ1-1, the V gene TRBV5-6; no definite D call. Trimming removed 0 bases at V and 1 base at J, with 7 bases between. There are 14 residues in the CDR3. The V gene's germline CDR1 is SGHDT and CDR2 YYEEEE. CDR3 loop: CASSLALANTEAFF. DNA of the CDR3: TGTGCCAGCAGCTTGGCCCTGGCGAACACTGAAGCTTTCTTT.

The chain employs TRBV4-1 and TRBJ2-1; possibly TRBD2 for D (6 bases). V lost 1 base and J lost 8, with 21 bases in between. The CDR3 covers 17 residues. Germline lookup yields CDR1 MGHRA and CDR2 YSYEKL. In DNA, the CDR3 is TGCGCCAGCAGCCAAGGGCTGAAACGGAGGGCAAAGGATGAGCAGTTCTTC. Its protein is CASSQGLKRRAKDEQFF.

This clone was counted a single time. The rearrangement joins TRBV27 to TRBJ2-5; 7 bases line up with TRBD1. Germline loops: CDR1 MNHEY, CDR2 SMNVEV (reference sequence). After removal of 5 bases from V and 2 bases from J, the junction contained 8 bases not matched to a gene. This CDR3 comprises 15 residues. CDR3 bases: TGTGCCAGCAGTCCAAGGACAGGCTGGCAAGAGACCCAGTACTTC. As protein: CASSPRTGWQETQYF.

V gene TRBV6-6 combines with J gene TRBJ2-2, with TRBD2 matching over 8 bases. Trimming at V came to 8 bases and at J to 6 bases, leaving 5 bases not matched to a gene. Germline CDR1 and CDR2: MNHNY and SVGAGI (reference sequence). The CDR3 spans 13 residues. The CDR3 protein is CASASGGAGELFF. In DNA form, the CDR3 reads TGTGCCAGCGCCTCGGGAGGGGCCGGGGAGCTGTTTTTT.

This sequence joins TRBV7-3 and TRBJ2-1; D is possibly TRBD1 (6 bases). The V gene lost 4 bases and the J gene lost 0 bases, with 13 bases spanning the gap. The CDR3 contains 16 residues. Germline V CDR1 and CDR2: SGHTA, FQGTGA. Here the CDR3 DNA reads TGTGCCAGCAGCTCAGGGGCCGCGAGCTCCTACAATGAGCAGTTCTTC. Encoded protein: CASSSGAASSYNEQFF. The full variable domain, in which reference TRBV7-3 and TRBJ2-1 provide the parts outside the CDR3, is GAGVSQTPSNKVTEKGKYVELRCDPISGHTALYWYRQSLGQGPEFLIYFQGTGAADDSGLPNDRFFAVRPEGSVSTLKIQRTERGDSAVYLCASSSGAASSYNEQFFGPGTRLTVL.

The chain joins TRBV6-1 to TRBJ2-7, with 12 bases lining up with TRBD1. Looked up from germline, CDR1 is MNHNS and CDR2 is SASEGT. The V gene end was trimmed by 2 bases and the J gene end by 4 bases; junction bases not matched to a gene: 3. CDR3 size: 15 residues. The CDR3 DNA reads as TGTGCCAGCAGTGAATGGGACAGGGGGCTTTACGAGCAGTACTTC. Encoded protein: CASSEWDRGLYEQYF.

The gene calls are TRBV5-6 and TRBJ2-5, with D tentatively TRBD2 (5 bases). V was cut by 2 bases and J by 5 bases, with 10 bases left in between. Germline CDR1 and CDR2: SGHDT and YYEEEE. The CDR3 consists of 13 residues. The CDR3 DNA reads TGTGCCAGCAGCTTTGGCTCGGGGGAGACCCAGTACTTC. Its protein product is CASSFGSGETQYF.

On this clone itself: This specimen includes other DNA sequences encoding the same CDR3. This chain joins TRBV19 and TRBJ1-1; D possibly corresponds to TRBD1 (5 bases). Trimming left V 4 bases short and J 1 base short, with 7 bases between. CDR1 is LNHDA and CDR2 is SQIVND in the germline V gene (reference sequence). There are 13 residues in the CDR3. Here the CDR3 reads CASSTQGNTEAFF. The CDR3 region has the DNA TGTGCCAGTAGTACTCAGGGGAACACTGAAGCTTTCTTT.

The chain is built from TRBV5-5 and TRBJ2-5, with TRBD1 identical over 7 bases. J was trimmed by 2 bases and V by 6 bases; bases with no gene match: 10. The V gene's germline CDR1 is SGHKS and CDR2 YYEKEE (reference sequence). There are 15 residues in the CDR3. CDR3 in DNA: TGTGCCAGCACCATCATCCCGGGACAGCAAGAGACCCAGTACTTC. This encodes CASTIIPGQQETQYF.

This chain connects TRBV6-6 to TRBJ2-1; TRBD2 matches 7 bases. The V gene end was trimmed by 5 bases and the J gene end by 7 bases; junction bases not matched to a gene: 17. The CDR3 loop spans 17 amino acids. Germline values: CDR1 MNHNY, CDR2 SVGAGI (reference sequence). The CDR3 DNA reads TGTGCCAGCAGTCCACTTTCGGGGGAGGGCCCCTCGAATGAGCAGTTCTTC. Translated: CASSPLSGEGPSNEQFF.

This chain joins TRBV6-5 and TRBJ1-4; D is undetermined. Germline lookup yields CDR1 MNHEY and CDR2 SVGAGI. Trimming removed 2 bases at V and 0 bases at J, with 7 bases between. The CDR3 length is 15 residues. The CDR3 reads CASSYSSATNEKLFF. For the CDR3, the DNA is TGTGCCAGCAGTTACAGCTCCGCAACTAATGAAAAACTGTTTTTT.

The chain joins TRBV9 to TRBJ2-5, with 9 bases matching TRBD1. The CDR3 runs to 15 residues. Losses at the gene ends were 3 bases for V and 4 bases for J; bases not matched to a gene: 7. Germline V gene lookup returns CDR1 SGDLS and CDR2 YYNGEE. CDR3: CASSALADRGETQYF. The CDR3 bases are TGTGCCAGCAGCGCCTTAGCGGACAGGGGAGAGACCCAGTACTTC.

J is TRBJ2-2 and V is TRBV11-1, with D possibly matching TRBD2 (6 bases). Trimming took off 4 bases at V and 4 bases at J, with 13 bases between the two ends. The CDR3 runs to 15 residues. Germline CDR1 is SGHAT and CDR2 is FQDESV (reference sequence). The CDR3 protein is CASSSPRDSTGELFF. The CDR3 DNA follows: TGTGCCAGCAGCTCCCCCCGGGACTCCACCGGGGAGCTGTTTTTT.

J is TRBJ1-1 and V is TRBV6-5; 7 bases are a match to TRBD1. Germline V gene lookup returns CDR1 MNHEY and CDR2 SVGAGI. The CDR3 length is 16 residues. J was trimmed by 6 bases and V by 0 bases; bases with no gene match: 10. The CDR3 sequence: CASSYSRDRKRPEAFF. In nucleotides, the CDR3 is TGTGCCAGCAGTTACTCGAGGGACAGAAAGCGCCCTGAAGCTTTCTTT.